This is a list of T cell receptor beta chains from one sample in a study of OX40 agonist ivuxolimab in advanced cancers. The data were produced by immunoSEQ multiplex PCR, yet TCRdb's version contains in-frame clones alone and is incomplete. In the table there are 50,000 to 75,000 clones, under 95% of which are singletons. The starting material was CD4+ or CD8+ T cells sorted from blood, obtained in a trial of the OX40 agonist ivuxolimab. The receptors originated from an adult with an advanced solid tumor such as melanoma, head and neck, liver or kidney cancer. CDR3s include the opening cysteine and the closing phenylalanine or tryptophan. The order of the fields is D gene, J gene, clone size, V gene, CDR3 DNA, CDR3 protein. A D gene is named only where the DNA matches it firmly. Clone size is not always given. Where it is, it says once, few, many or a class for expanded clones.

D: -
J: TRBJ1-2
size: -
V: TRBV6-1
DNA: TGTGCCAGCAGTGGACAGAGGGTCAGAGACTATGGCTACACCTTC
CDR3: CASSGQRVRDYGYTF

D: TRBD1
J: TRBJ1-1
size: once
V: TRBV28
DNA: TGTGCCAGCAGACCTGGACAGGGAACCACTGAAGCTTTCTTT
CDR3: CASRPGQGTTEAFF

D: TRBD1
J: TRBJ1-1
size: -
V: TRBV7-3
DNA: TGTGCCAGCAGCTTAGTACCGGGACAGGGGAACACTGAAGCTTTCTTT
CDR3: CASSLVPGQGNTEAFF

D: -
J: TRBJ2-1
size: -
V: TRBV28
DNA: TGTGCCAGCAGTTTTTCGGGGTACAATGAGCAGTTCTTC
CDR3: CASSFSGYNEQFF

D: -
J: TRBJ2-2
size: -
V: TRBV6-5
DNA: TGTGCCAGCAGTTACGGGCAGGGGATAGGCACCGGGGAGCTGTTTTTT
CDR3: CASSYGQGIGTGELFF

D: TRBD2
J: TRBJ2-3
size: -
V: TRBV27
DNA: TGTGCCAGCTGGACGGGTCTATCGGGGGGTACGCAGTATTTT
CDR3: CASWTGLSGGTQYF

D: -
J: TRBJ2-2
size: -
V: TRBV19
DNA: TGTGCCAGTGGTTTCGGGAGAGTGGGCGGGGAGCTGTTTTTT
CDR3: CASGFGRVGGELFF

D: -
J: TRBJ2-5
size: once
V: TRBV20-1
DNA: TGCAGTGCTGCGAGAGAGACCCAGTACTTC
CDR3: CSAARETQYF

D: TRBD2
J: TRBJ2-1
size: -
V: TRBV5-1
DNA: TGCGCCAGCAGCTTGCAGCCGGGACTAGCGTCCAATGAGCAGTTCTTC
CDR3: CASSLQPGLASNEQFF

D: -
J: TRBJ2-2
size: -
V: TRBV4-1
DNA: TGCGCCAGCAGCCAAGGAAGGGGCGGGGTGAACACCGGGGAGCTGTTTTTT
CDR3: CASSQGRGGVNTGELFF

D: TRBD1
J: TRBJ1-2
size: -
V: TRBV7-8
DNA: TGTGCCAGCAGCTTAGTCCCCCGACCACAGGGGAACTATGGCTACACCTTC
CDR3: CASSLVPRPQGNYGYTF

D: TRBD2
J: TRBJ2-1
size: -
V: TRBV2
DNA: TGTGCCAGCAGTGCCCTAGCGGGAGCCTACAATGAGCAGTTCTTC
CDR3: CASSALAGAYNEQFF

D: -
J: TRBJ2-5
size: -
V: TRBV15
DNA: TGTGCCACCAGCAGAGTTTCCGGGGTCCAAGAGACCCAGTACTTC
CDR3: CATSRVSGVQETQYF

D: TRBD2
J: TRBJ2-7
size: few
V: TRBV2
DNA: TGTGCCAGCTCACTAGCGGGAGGGGGCGGGCAGTACTTC
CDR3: CASSLAGGGGQYF

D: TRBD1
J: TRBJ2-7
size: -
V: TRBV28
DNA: TGTGCCAGCAGCGCGACAGGGAATCGTTACGAGCAGTACTTC
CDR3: CASSATGNRYEQYF

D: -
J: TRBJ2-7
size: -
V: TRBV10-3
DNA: TGTGCCATCAGTGGCTGGACTGTTCATACCTCCTACGAGCAGTACTTC
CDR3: CAISGWTVHTSYEQYF

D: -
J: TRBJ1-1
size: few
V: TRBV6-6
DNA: TGTGCCAGCAGCAACCCTCCCGGCGGTGAAGCTTTCTTT
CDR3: CASSNPPGGEAFF

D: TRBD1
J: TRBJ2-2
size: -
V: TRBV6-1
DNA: TGTGCCAGCAGTGACTGGACAGGGGGAAGCACCGGGGAGCTGTTTTTT
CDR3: CASSDWTGGSTGELFF

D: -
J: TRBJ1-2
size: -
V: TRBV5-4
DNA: TGTGCCAGCAGCTTGGACGGGGATCTCTATGGCTACACCTTC
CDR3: CASSLDGDLYGYTF

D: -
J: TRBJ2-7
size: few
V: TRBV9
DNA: TGTGCCAGCAGCGTAGGTGGCAGGGCCAACGAGCAGTACTTC
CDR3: CASSVGGRANEQYF

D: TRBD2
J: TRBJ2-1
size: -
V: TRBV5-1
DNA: TGCGCCAGCAGCTTGGTGGGTAGCGGGAGCTACAATGAGCAGTTCTTC
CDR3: CASSLVGSGSYNEQFF

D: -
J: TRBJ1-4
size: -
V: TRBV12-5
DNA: TGTGCTAGTGGTTTGGCTGCGAGTGAAAAACTGTTTTTT
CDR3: CASGLAASEKLFF

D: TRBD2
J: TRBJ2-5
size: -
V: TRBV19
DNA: TGTGCCAGTAGTTGGGGACTAGCGGGATCCCAAGAGACCCAGTACTTC
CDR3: CASSWGLAGSQETQYF

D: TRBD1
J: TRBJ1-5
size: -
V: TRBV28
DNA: TGTGCCAGCAGTTTACAGGGGGATCAGCCCCAGCATTTT
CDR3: CASSLQGDQPQHF

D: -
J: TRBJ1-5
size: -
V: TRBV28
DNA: TGTGCCAGCAGTTTAAGGTCAGGGTACTATAGCAATCAGCCCCAGCATTTT
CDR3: CASSLRSGYYSNQPQHF

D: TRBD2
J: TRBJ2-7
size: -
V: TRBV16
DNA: TGTGCCAGCAGTCGAACCGGGACTAGAGTCGCCGAGCAGTACTTC
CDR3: CASSRTGTRVAEQYF

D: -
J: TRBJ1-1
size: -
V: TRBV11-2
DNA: TGTGCCAGCAGCCTCGGGCAAAACACTGAAGCTTTCTTT
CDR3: CASSLGQNTEAFF

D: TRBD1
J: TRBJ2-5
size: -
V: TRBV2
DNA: TGTGCCAGCGGACAGGCCGGTGGGACCCAGTACTTC
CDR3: CASGQAGGTQYF

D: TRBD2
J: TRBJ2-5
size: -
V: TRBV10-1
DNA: TGCGCCATTTTTTGGACTAGCGGGAGGACGGAGACCCAGTACTTC
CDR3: CAIFWTSGRTETQYF

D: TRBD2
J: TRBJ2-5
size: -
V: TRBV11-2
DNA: TGTGCCAGCAGCTTAAGGGGTCGACTAGCGGGAGGGCCAGGGGAGACCCAGTACTTC
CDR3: CASSLRGRLAGGPGETQYF

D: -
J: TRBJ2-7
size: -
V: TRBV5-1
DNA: TGCGCCAGCAGACGGGACATCCTTGACGAGCAGTACTTC
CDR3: CASRRDILDEQYF

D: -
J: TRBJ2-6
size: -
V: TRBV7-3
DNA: TGTGCCAGCAGTTTCTGGAGGAACTACCCTCGCGGGGCCAACGTCCTGACTTTC
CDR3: CASSFWRNYPRGANVLTF

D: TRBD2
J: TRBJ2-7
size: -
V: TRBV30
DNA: TGTGCCTGGAGTGGGTTAGCGGGAATGGGGGGCGAGCAGTACTTC
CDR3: CAWSGLAGMGGEQYF

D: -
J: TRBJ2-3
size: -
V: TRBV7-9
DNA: TGTGCCAGCAGCGCCTCGGAGGGGGTAATGCATACGCAGTATTTT
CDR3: CASSASEGVMHTQYF

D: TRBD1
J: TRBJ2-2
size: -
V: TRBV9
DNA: TGTGCCAGCAGCTTCCTGACAGGGGCGGGCACCGGGGAGCTGTTTTTT
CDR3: CASSFLTGAGTGELFF

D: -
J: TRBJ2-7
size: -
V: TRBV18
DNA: TGTGCCAGCTCACCACGACAGGCTTACGAGCAGTACTTC
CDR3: CASSPRQAYEQYF

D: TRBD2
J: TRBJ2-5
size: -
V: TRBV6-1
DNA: TGTGCCAGCAGTGCTAAGACTAGCCCAGGTGGGACCCAGTACTTC
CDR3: CASSAKTSPGGTQYF

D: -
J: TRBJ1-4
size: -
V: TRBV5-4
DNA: TGTGCCAGCAGCTTGGATGCCAGGGTCCAGGAAAAACTGTTTTTT
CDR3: CASSLDARVQEKLFF

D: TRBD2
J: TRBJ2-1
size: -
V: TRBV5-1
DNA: TGCGCCAGCAGCTTGGAAGGACTAGCGGGAGTCGATGAGCAGTTCTTC
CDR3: CASSLEGLAGVDEQFF

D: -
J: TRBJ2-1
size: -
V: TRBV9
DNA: TGTGCCAGCAGCTCAGGGGGACTTGACAATGAGCAGTTCTTC
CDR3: CASSSGGLDNEQFF

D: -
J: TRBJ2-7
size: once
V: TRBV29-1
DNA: TGCAGCGTGACCCCCTACGAGCAGTACTTC
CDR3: CSVTPYEQYF

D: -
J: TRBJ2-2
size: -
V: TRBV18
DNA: TGTGCCAGCTCTTTCAAGTCAGGGACGGGAGAGCTGTTTTTT
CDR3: CASSFKSGTGELFF

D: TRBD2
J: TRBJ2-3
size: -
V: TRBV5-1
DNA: TGCGCCAGCAGCTTGGAACTAGCGGGGAGCACAGATACGCAGTATTTT
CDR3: CASSLELAGSTDTQYF

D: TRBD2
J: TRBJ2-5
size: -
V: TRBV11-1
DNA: TGTGCCAGCAGCTTAGAGGGGGGTTATAGCGGGGTTCGCCAAGAGACCCAGTACTTC
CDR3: CASSLEGGYSGVRQETQYF

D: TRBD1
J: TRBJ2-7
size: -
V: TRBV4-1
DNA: TGCGCCAGCAGCCAACTAGCGGGACAGGGGGCAAAAGGGCAGTACTTC
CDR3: CASSQLAGQGAKGQYF

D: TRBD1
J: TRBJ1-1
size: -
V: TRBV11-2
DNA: TGTGCCAGCAGAAAGACAGGGGGGTATGGGACTGAAGCTTTCTTT
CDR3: CASRKTGGYGTEAFF